The 5 T cell receptor beta chains reported below all come from one sample, sequenced in a study of a mutant IDH1 vaccine in newly diagnosed glioma (dated by TCRdb to the early 2020s). Library preparation employed the immunoSEQ multiplex PCR assay. TCRdb took over this immuneACCESS table, retaining in-frame rearrangements with V and J assigned. Such tables are incomplete; in checked studies, under half of the missing clones stem from an unresolved V gene, and the remainder is unexplained. The sample contains roughly 50,000 clones, 70% to 85% of them found a single time. The biggest ten clones account for over 3% of the sample. According to the study, the label for this sample's time point signals: week 5, during vaccination. Each vaccine dose was 300 ug of a 20-mer mutant IDH1 peptide in Montanide, given subcutaneously with topical imiquimod. The antigens these receptors bind are not known. The starting material was PBMCs, obtained from a glioma patient whose treatment included an IDH1 peptide vaccine. The receptor source for this set is a woman between 18 and 29 years old with glioma. Some clones in this sample may be carry-over from other donors' samples.

This rearrangement joins TRBV5-3 to TRBJ2-7; 11 bases fit TRBD2. TRBV5-3 is recorded as an ORF, its role being uncertain. This CDR3 spans 18 amino acids. The junction had 13 bases not matched to a gene; V was cut back by 4 bases and J by 1 base. The chain's CDR3 is CARSTADSGRERSYEQYF. The CDR3 DNA sequence: TGTGCCAGAAGCACCGCGGATAGCGGGAGGGAAAGATCCTACGAGCAGTACTTC.

This clone came up a few times. This chain links TRBV5-1 with TRBJ2-2, with no clear D. Trimming removed 5 bases at V and 2 bases at J, with 10 bases between. Germline V gene lookup returns CDR1 SGHRS and CDR2 YFSETQ. CDR3 length equals 14 residues. The CDR3 DNA reads as TGCGCCAGCAGTGAACGGTTAAACACCGGGGAGCTGTTTTTT. Its translation is CASSERLNTGELFF.

This rearrangement joins TRBV6-5 to TRBJ2-3; the D gene is possibly TRBD1 (5 bases). V gave up 5 bases and J gave up 0 bases, with 12 bases separating them. The V gene's germline CDR1 is MNHEY and CDR2 SVGAGI. This CDR3 has 15 residues. CDR3: CASSTQGASTDTQYF. The CDR3 coding sequence is TGTGCCAGCAGTACCCAGGGTGCTAGCACAGATACGCAGTATTTT.

On this clone: The conserved final phenylalanine or tryptophan is absent from the CDR3, which likely points to a read error. The chain couples TRBV2 to TRBJ1-5, with D tentatively TRBD1 (5 bases). CDR1 SNHLY and CDR2 FYNNEI come from the germline V gene. The V and J ends lost 8 bases and 1 base respectively, with 15 bases between them. The CDR3 runs 15 residues. The CDR3 reads CASGVTGQSNQPQHL. CDR3 sequence (DNA): TGTGCCAGCGGAGTTACAGGTCAGAGCAATCAGCCCCAGCATTTA.

The chain carries TRBV7-2 and TRBJ1-5; 7 bases map to TRBD1. Germline-derived CDR1 and CDR2 are SGHTA and FQGNSA. This CDR3 comprises 15 residues. With V trimmed by 5 bases and J by 1 base, 5 bases remained unmatched. The CDR3 region is CASSIGTASNQPQHF. In nucleotides, the CDR3 is TGTGCCAGCAGCATCGGGACAGCCAGCAATCAGCCCCAGCATTTT.